These 3 T cell receptor beta chains were all obtained from the same sample, sequenced in a study of T cell repertoires in cytomegalovirus infection. No antigen is known for these receptors. A single record per CDR3 protein comes from TCRdb applying MiXCR to the reads. The table records fewer than 950,000 distinct CDR3 sequences, about 31% of them present only once. Material: cultured CD8+ T cells from PBMCs, obtained from culture after CMV antigen stimulation. The source is a human donor in good health (CMV status not recorded). Some clones in this sample may be carry-over from other donors' samples.

This rearrangement joins TRBV27 to TRBJ2-5; a possible D gene is TRBD2 (6 bases). V lost 5 bases to trimming and J lost 5 bases, with 18 bases between them. Germline V gene sequence: CDR1 MNHEY, CDR2 SMNVEV (reference sequence). The CDR3 totals 15 residues. The CDR3 bases are TGTGCCAGCAGTGCACTAGCCCGCAGGCTGGAGACCCAGTACTTC. It yields the protein CASSALARRLETQYF.

The V and J genes are TRBV2 and TRBJ2-3; TRBD2 agrees at 9 bases. This CDR3 contains 15 residues. Germline V gene data show CDR1 as SNHLY and CDR2 as FYNNEI. Trimming removed 10 bases from V and 4 bases from J; junction bases left unmatched: 12. The CDR3: CATLGFSGGADTQYF. The CDR3 coding sequence is TGTGCCACCTTAGGGTTTAGCGGGGGCGCAGATACGCAGTATTTT.

V usage is TRBV5-6 and J usage is TRBJ2-5; D possibly corresponds to TRBD2 (7 bases). The CDR3 loop spans 14 amino acids. Trimming took 3 bases from V and 4 from J, leaving 13 bases between them. Germline V lookup: CDR1 SGHDT, CDR2 YYEEEE. The CDR3 loop is CASSSRGRVETQYF. CDR3 sequence (DNA): TGTGCCAGCAGCTCGCGGGGGCGGGTAGAGACCCAGTACTTC.